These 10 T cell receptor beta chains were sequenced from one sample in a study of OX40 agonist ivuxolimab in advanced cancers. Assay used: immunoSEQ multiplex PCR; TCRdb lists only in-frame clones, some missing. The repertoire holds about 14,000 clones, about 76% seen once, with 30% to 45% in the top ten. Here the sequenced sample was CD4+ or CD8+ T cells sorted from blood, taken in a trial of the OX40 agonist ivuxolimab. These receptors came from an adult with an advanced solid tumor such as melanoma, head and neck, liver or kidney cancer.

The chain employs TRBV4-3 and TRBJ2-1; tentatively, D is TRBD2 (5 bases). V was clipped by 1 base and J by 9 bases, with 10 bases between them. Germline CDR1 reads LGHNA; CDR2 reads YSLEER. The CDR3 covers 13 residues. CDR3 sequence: CASSQASGIEQFF. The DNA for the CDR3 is TGCGCCAGCAGCCAAGCGAGCGGAATTGAGCAGTTCTTC.

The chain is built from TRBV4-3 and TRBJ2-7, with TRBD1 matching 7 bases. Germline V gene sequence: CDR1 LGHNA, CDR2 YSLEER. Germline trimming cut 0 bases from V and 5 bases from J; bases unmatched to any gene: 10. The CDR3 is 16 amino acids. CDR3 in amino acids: CASSQDRGRGSDEQYF. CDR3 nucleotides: TGCGCCAGCAGCCAAGATCGCGGCAGGGGGTCTGACGAGCAGTACTTC.

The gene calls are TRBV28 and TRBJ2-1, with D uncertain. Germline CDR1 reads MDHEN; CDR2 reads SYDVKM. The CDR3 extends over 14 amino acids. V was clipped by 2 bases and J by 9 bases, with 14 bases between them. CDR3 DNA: TGTGCCAGCAGTTTAGGGATAGCACGGGTTGAGCAGTTCTTC. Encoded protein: CASSLGIARVEQFF.

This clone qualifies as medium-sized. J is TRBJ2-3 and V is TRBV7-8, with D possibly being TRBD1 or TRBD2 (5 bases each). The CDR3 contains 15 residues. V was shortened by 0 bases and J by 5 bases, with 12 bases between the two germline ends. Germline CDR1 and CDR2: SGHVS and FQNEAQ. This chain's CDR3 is CASSLAGRAGDTQYF. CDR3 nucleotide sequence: TGTGCCAGCAGCTTAGCGGGGCGGGCGGGAGATACGCAGTATTTT.

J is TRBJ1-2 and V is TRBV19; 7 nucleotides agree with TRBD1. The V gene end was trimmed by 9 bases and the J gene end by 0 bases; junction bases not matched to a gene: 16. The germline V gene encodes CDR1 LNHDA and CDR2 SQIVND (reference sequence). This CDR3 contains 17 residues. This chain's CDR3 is CASEYSTGYSSNYGYTF. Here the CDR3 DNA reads TGTGCCAGCGAATACTCGACAGGGTACTCATCTAACTATGGCTACACCTTC.

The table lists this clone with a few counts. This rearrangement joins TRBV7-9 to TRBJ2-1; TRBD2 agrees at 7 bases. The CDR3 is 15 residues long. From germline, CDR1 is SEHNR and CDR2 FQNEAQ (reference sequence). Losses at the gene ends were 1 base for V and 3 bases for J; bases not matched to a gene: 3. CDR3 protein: CASSLGASGYNEQFF. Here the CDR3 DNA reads TGTGCCAGCAGCTTAGGTGCTAGCGGCTACAATGAGCAGTTCTTC.

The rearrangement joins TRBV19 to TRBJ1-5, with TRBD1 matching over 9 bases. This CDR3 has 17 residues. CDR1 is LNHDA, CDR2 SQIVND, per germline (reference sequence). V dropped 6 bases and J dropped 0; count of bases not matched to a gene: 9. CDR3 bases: TGTGCCAGTAGCCTGACAGGGGGGGATTATAGCAATCAGCCCCAGCATTTT. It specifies CASSLTGGDYSNQPQHF.

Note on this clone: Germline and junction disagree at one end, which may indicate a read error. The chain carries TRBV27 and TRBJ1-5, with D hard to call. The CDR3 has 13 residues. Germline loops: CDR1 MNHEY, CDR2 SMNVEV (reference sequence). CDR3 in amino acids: CASSLSYNQPQHF. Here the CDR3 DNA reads TGTGCCAGCAGTCTATCATACAATCAGCCCCAGCATTTT.

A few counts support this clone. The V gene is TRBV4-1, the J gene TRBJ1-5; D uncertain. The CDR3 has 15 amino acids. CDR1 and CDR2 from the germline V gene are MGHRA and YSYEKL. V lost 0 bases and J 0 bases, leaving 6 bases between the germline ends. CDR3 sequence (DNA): TGCGCCAGCAGCCAAGAGGATCTTAGCAATCAGCCCCAGCATTTT. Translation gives CASSQEDLSNQPQHF.

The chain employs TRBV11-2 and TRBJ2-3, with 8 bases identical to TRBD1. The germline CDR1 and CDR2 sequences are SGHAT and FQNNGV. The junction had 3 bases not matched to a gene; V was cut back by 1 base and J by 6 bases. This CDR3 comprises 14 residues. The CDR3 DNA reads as TGTGCCAGCAGCTTAGGGACAGGGAGGGATACGCAGTATTTT. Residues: CASSLGTGRDTQYF.